The clone carrying this TCR beta chain was seen at least ten times. Its antigen is unidentified. The second PCR ran roughly 7 to 12 cycles with a sample-barcoded 5' primer and J-beta primers. From each sample, at least 2.5 million paired-end reads containing CDR3 were obtained. TCRdb reanalysed the 5' RACE reads using MiXCR and keeps one entry per CDR3 protein. The table lists fewer than 1 million distinct CDR3 sequences, roughly 44% of them singletons. At least 6 million PBMCs were isolated per sample. The entry originates in a study of blood T cells in healthy people across ages. Findings and limits, study-wide: Age showed a roughly linear inverse relationship with TCR beta diversity per million T cells.

Germline V gives CDR1 SGHTA, CDR2 FQGNSA. With 1 base removed from V and 4 bases from J, the gap between germline ends came to 12 bases. The CDR3 has 15 residues. Sequenced material: blood. The receptor comes from a man aged 55 to 70 in good health. The chain carries TRBV7-2 and TRBJ2-3; TRBD1 might be the D (6 bases). This CDR3 is CASSLGQVDADTQYF. CDR3 nucleotides: TGTGCCAGCAGCTTAGGACAGGTTGACGCAGATACGCAGTATTTT.